A single sample gave rise to the 10 T cell receptor beta chains below, sequenced in a study of T cell responses to AZD1222 COVID-19 vaccine. TCRdb keeps only in-frame clones here, not all; method: immunoSEQ multiplex PCR. The sample has around 130,000 clones; roughly 93% are singletons. The sample was peripheral blood, taken on day 0 of AZD1222 vaccination. These receptors came from an adult in good health.

The chain uses TRBV7-9 and TRBJ1-5; D is uncertain. V was pared by 1 base and J by 4 bases, with 8 bases between. Germline CDR1 and CDR2: SEHNR and FQNEAQ (reference sequence). This CDR3 spans 14 amino acids. The CDR3: CASSLESENQPQHF. The CDR3 DNA is TGTGCCAGCAGCTTAGAGTCAGAGAATCAGCCCCAGCATTTT.

The chain joins TRBV2 to TRBJ2-1, with D unclear. The CDR3 spans 11 residues. Trimming removed 2 bases from V and 7 bases from J, with 3 bases in between. In germline, CDR1 is SNHLY, CDR2 FYNNEI. Here the CDR3 DNA reads TGTGCCAGCAGTGAATATAATGAGCAGTTCTTC. Its translation is CASSEYNEQFF.

This clone has more than one count but fewer than ten. V usage is TRBV5-1 and J usage is TRBJ2-7; the D gene is possibly TRBD1 (5 bases). Germline V gene lookup returns CDR1 SGHRS and CDR2 YFSETQ. The CDR3 runs to 13 residues. V was shortened by 5 bases and J by 0 bases, with 9 bases between the two germline ends. CDR3 in DNA: TGCGCCAGCAGTGCGACAGTCTCCTACGAGCAGTACTTC. Its protein is CASSATVSYEQYF.

The CDR3: CASSQGTVTNSPLHF. The CDR3 DNA reads as TGTGCCAGCAGCCAAGGGACAGTAACTAATTCACCCCTCCACTTT. The chain combines TRBV3-1 (or the pseudogene TRBV3-2) with TRBJ1-6, with a tentative D call TRBD1 (6 bases). The CDR3 is 15 residues long. Germline V gives CDR1 LGHDT, CDR2 YNNKEL (reference sequence). Trimming removed 1 base at V and 6 bases at J, with 10 bases between.

The sample holds one count of this clone. The rearrangement uses TRBV3-1 (or the pseudogene TRBV3-2) and TRBJ2-7; 8 bases agree with TRBD1. The germline CDR1 and CDR2 sequences are LGHDT and YNNKEL (reference sequence). This CDR3 has 14 residues. The J segment lost 6 bases and the V segment lost 4 bases, leaving 8 bases of the junction unmatched. CDR3 DNA sequence: TGTGCCAGCAGCCGACAGGGGTCTAAAAGCGAGCAGTACTTC. It yields the protein CASSRQGSKSEQYF.

V gene TRBV30 combines with J gene TRBJ1-5; the D is unclear. Germline CDR1 reads GTSNPN; CDR2 reads SVGIG (reference sequence). Deletions cut 2 bases from V and 0 bases from J, with 8 bases between. This CDR3 spans 14 amino acids. The CDR3 region is CAWSFKLSNQPQHF. CDR3 nucleotide sequence: TGTGCCTGGAGTTTTAAGCTTAGCAATCAGCCCCAGCATTTT. The variable domain in full, completed from reference TRBV30 and TRBJ1-5, reads SQTIHQWPATLVQPVGSPLSLECTVEGTSNPNLYWYRQAAGRGLQLLFYSVGIGQISSEVPQNLSASRPQDRQFILSSKKLLLSDSGFYLCAWSFKLSNQPQHFGDGTRLSIL.

V and J are TRBV7-3 and TRBJ2-1, with 12 positions matching TRBD1. This CDR3 spans 16 amino acids. The trim removed 0 bases at V and 7 bases at J, leaving 4 bases unmatched. The V gene's germline CDR1 is SGHTA and CDR2 FQGTGA. CDR3 loop: CASSLTGQGAWNEQFF. The CDR3 DNA follows: TGTGCCAGCAGCTTAACGGGACAGGGGGCCTGGAATGAGCAGTTCTTC.

The rearrangement uses TRBV9 and TRBJ1-3, with 8 bases identical to TRBD1. CDR3 length: 14 residues. Germline CDR1 and CDR2: SGDLS and YYNGEE. Trimming removed 4 bases from V and 3 bases from J; junction bases left unmatched: 3. CDR3 sequence (DNA): TGTGCCAGCAGCTACAGGGGGAGTGGAAACACCATATATTTT. Translated, it gives CASSYRGSGNTIYF.

The gene calls are TRBV2 and TRBJ2-2; D not certain. Trimming stripped 5 bases from V and 3 bases from J, with 4 bases between. This CDR3 is built from 12 residues. Germline V CDR1 and CDR2: SNHLY, FYNNEI. CDR3 sequence reads: CASSRDTGELFF. The CDR3 DNA reads as TGTGCCAGCAGTCGGGACACCGGGGAGCTGTTTTTT.

The chain joins TRBV18 to TRBJ2-7; no clear D gene. The V and J ends lost 3 bases and 7 bases respectively, with 10 bases between them. This CDR3 comprises 12 residues. The germline V gene encodes CDR1 KGHSH and CDR2 LQKENI. CDR3 region: CASSPSSREQYF. The CDR3 nucleotides read TGTGCCAGCTCACCGTCCTCCCGTGAGCAGTACTTC.